This passage covers 20 T cell receptor beta chains from one sample sequenced in a study of human T cells and chemical hapten exposure. TCRdb re-derived calls from the RACE reads in MiXCR, one entry per CDR3 protein. The sample has a few hundred thousand distinct CDR3 sequences, approximately 5% seen once. Time point described: pre-sensitization, week 0. Treatment defined: therapeutic diphenylcyclopropenone sensitization with weekly scalp DPC. The source material was whole blood, sampled in connection with sensitization to the hapten diphenylcyclopropenone (DPC). Receptors were obtained from a woman younger than 35 with alopecia areata. Some clones in this sample may be carry-over from other donors' samples.

The gene calls are TRBV5-1 and TRBJ1-4; 8 nucleotides match TRBD1. V was pared by 0 bases and J by 8 bases, with 9 bases of the junction left unmatched. Per the germline V gene, CDR1 is SGHRS and CDR2 is YFSETQ. The CDR3 loop spans 16 amino acids. CDR3 loop: CASSLEAGGDREKLFF. In nucleotides, the CDR3 is TGCGCCAGCAGCTTGGAGGCAGGGGGCGATCGGGAAAAACTGTTTTTT.

J is TRBJ1-2 and V is TRBV7-2; TRBD1 matches at 7 bases. The V segment lost 1 base and the J segment 7 bases; nucleotides outside the gene matches: 6. The CDR3 length is 14 residues. CDR1 and CDR2 (germline): SGHTA, FQGNSA. As DNA, the CDR3 is TGTGCCAGCAGCTTAGGAGGGGACAGAAGTGGCTACACCTTC. Translating gives CASSLGGDRSGYTF.

This clonotype occurred many times. V gene TRBV6-2 or TRBV6-3 combines with J gene TRBJ1-1; TRBD1 aligns across 7 bases. CDR1 and CDR2 (germline): MNHEY, SVGEGT. The CDR3 is 16 residues long. Unmatched junction bases numbered 18, after V lost 7 bases and J lost 7 bases. The CDR3, as DNA: TGTGCCAGCACCGATCCAGGGACAGCCCAACCTTTTGAAGCTTTCTTT. Translation: CASTDPGTAQPFEAFF.

This clonotype has at least ten counts. The rearrangement joins TRBV20-1 to TRBJ1-3, with D perhaps matching TRBD1 (5 bases). The CDR3 length is 14 residues. Germline V gives CDR1 DFQATT, CDR2 SNEGSKA (reference sequence). This CDR3 is CSFRAGSLGNTIYF. The CDR3 nucleotides read TGCAGCTTTAGGGCAGGGTCGTTAGGAAACACCATATATTTT.

There are a few counts of this clonotype. The chain employs TRBV4-1 and TRBJ2-3, with D hard to call. Trimming shortened V by 4 bases and J by 3 bases, and 11 bases separated the two germline ends. Germline V gene lookup returns CDR1 MGHRA and CDR2 YSYEKL. This CDR3 region has 14 residues. The CDR3 is CASSRPVWTDTQYF. For the CDR3, the DNA is TGCGCCAGCAGCCGTCCCGTGTGGACAGATACGCAGTATTTT.

This clonotype was picked up a small number of times. The chain uses TRBV5-1 and TRBJ2-3; D ambiguous. The germline gives CDR1 SGHRS, CDR2 YFSETQ. V lost 0 bases, J lost 0 bases, and 11 bases lay in between. There are 16 residues in the CDR3. The CDR3 DNA follows: TGCGCCAGCAGCTTGGTGGTGTCATCTAGCACAGATACGCAGTATTTT. It codes for CASSLVVSSSTDTQYF.

This clonotype was seen more than once but under ten times. The rearrangement links TRBV6-5 to TRBJ2-3; 9 nucleotides match TRBD2. The CDR3 spans 16 residues. The junction had 8 bases not matched to a gene; V was cut back by 0 bases and J by 7 bases. Germline loops: CDR1 MNHEY, CDR2 SVGAGI. CDR3 in amino acids: CASSYSTAGGPNTQYF. CDR3 DNA: TGTGCCAGCAGTTACTCGACAGCGGGGGGCCCGAATACGCAGTATTTT.

V is TRBV13 and J is TRBJ2-7; 10 bases line up with TRBD2. Trimming removed 1 base from V and 2 bases from J; junction bases left unmatched: 8. This CDR3 has 17 residues. Per germline, CDR1 PRHDT and CDR2 FYEKMQ (reference sequence). CDR3 sequence: CASSLVSGGQGAYEQYF. The CDR3, as DNA: TGTGCCAGCAGCTTAGTTAGCGGGGGGCAAGGAGCCTACGAGCAGTACTTC.

This clonotype was observed at least ten times. In DNA, the CDR3 is TGTGCCAGCAGTGACTCGATAGGCGGGGGCGCAGATACGCAGTATTTT. This translates into CASSDSIGGGADTQYF. The chain is built from TRBV6-4 and TRBJ2-3, with D perhaps matching TRBD2 (7 bases). CDR1 and CDR2 from the germline V gene are MRHNA and SNTAGT. V lost 0 bases to trimming and J lost 4 bases, with 14 bases between them. The CDR3 spans 16 residues.

This clonotype was seen repeatedly, ten times or more. J is TRBJ2-7 and V is TRBV28; perhaps D is TRBD1 or TRBD2 (5 bases each). The CDR3 totals 15 residues. CDR1 is MDHEN, CDR2 SYDVKM, per germline. The V end lost 3 bases, the J end lost 3 bases, and 15 bases lay between the germline ends. The CDR3 bases are TGTGCCAGCAGTTTGGTAGGGACGGGCCACTACGAGCAGTACTTC. Protein product: CASSLVGTGHYEQYF.

This clonotype was found a few times. The chain uses TRBV6-5 and TRBJ1-1; D is possibly TRBD1 (5 bases). V was shortened by 6 bases and J by 2 bases, with 16 bases between the two germline ends. CDR1 and CDR2 from the germline V gene are MNHEY and SVGAGI. The CDR3 runs to 15 residues. In nucleotides, the CDR3 is TGTGCCAGCAGCCCCTTTACCGGGGCAAACACTGAAGCTTTCTTT. It is translated as CASSPFTGANTEAFF.

The gene calls are TRBV10-3 and TRBJ2-7, with D possibly being TRBD1 (5 bases). This CDR3 has 15 residues. The V end lost 10 bases, the J end lost 0 bases, and 19 bases lay between the germline ends. Germline-derived CDR1 and CDR2 are ENHRY and SYGVKD. The CDR3 bases are TGTGCCACCCGTTGGGGTGACAGCCTCTCCTACGAGCAGTACTTC. Encoded protein: CATRWGDSLSYEQYF.

This clonotype was picked up a small number of times. V and J are TRBV7-9 and TRBJ1-4; D remains ambiguous. The germline CDR1 and CDR2 sequences are SEHNR and FQNEAQ (reference sequence). The length of the CDR3 is 14 residues. Deletions cut 3 bases from V and 6 bases from J, with 11 bases between. CDR3 amino acids: CASSFRGGDEKLFF. The CDR3 DNA follows: TGTGCCAGCAGCTTTCGGGGAGGAGATGAAAAACTGTTTTTT.

This clonotype was picked up many times. The chain links TRBV7-3 to TRBJ2-1; 13 bases fit TRBD2. In germline, CDR1 is SGHTA, CDR2 FQGTGA. J was trimmed by 10 bases and V by 4 bases; bases with no gene match: 10. The CDR3 extends over 16 amino acids. CDR3 DNA: TGTGCCAGCAGCTCTTCCGGGACTAGCGGGGCAGGAGAGCAGTTCTTC. Amino acids: CASSSSGTSGAGEQFF.

A word on this clonotype: At one end, the junction sequence differs from germline, possibly due to a read error. The chain combines TRBV7-3 with TRBJ2-5; the match to TRBD1 covers 9 bases. This CDR3 region has 13 residues. Germline V CDR1 and CDR2: SGHTA, FQGTGA. CDR3 sequence (DNA): TGTGCCAGCAGCTTAGACAGGGGGGGCAGTCTGGACTTC. Translation: CASSLDRGGSLDF.

This clonotype was observed a handful of times. The V call is TRBV20-1, the J call TRBJ1-1; D is perhaps TRBD1 (6 bases). The CDR3 spans 15 residues. Trimming cost V 2 bases and J 0 bases, with 13 bases left between them. Germline CDR1 is DFQATT and CDR2 is SNEGSKA (reference sequence). The CDR3 sequence: CSARSFGQLNTEAFF. The CDR3 region has the DNA TGCAGTGCTAGATCATTCGGACAGCTGAACACTGAAGCTTTCTTT.

This rearrangement joins TRBV5-4 to TRBJ2-3; weak D call: TRBD2 (5 bases). Germline CDR1 SGHNT, CDR2 YYREEE (reference sequence). This CDR3 is 15 amino acids long. V lost 3 bases to trimming and J lost 5 bases, with 16 bases between them. The CDR3 nucleotides read TGTGCCAGCAGCTCACCGGACTCGCGAGAAGATACGCAGTATTTT. This codes for CASSSPDSREDTQYF.

The chain employs TRBV7-9 and TRBJ2-5; 9 bases match TRBD1. After removal of 5 bases from V and 2 bases from J, the junction contained 3 bases not matched to a gene. The CDR3 is 14 residues long. Germline CDR1 reads SEHNR; CDR2 reads FQNEAQ (reference sequence). DNA of the CDR3: TGTGCCAGCAGCCGAGGGACAGGGCAAGAGACCCAGTACTTC. Translated, it gives CASSRGTGQETQYF. Supplemented by reference TRBV7-9 and TRBJ2-5, the full variable domain reads DTGVSQNPRHKITKRGQNVTFRCDPISEHNRLYWYRQTLGQGPEFLTYFQNEAQLEKSRLLSDRFSAERPKGSFSTLEIQRTEQGDSAMYLCASSRGTGQETQYFGPGTRLLVL.

This clonotype showed up many times. The gene calls are TRBV20-1 and TRBJ1-6; TRBD1 agrees at 7 bases. Germline lookup yields CDR1 DFQATT and CDR2 SNEGSKA (reference sequence). The CDR3 length is 16 residues. V lost 6 bases to trimming and J lost 1 base; unmatched junction nucleotides: 9. The CDR3 reads CSALPSGGSYNSPLHF. In DNA, the CDR3 is TGCAGTGCCCTCCCTTCAGGGGGATCCTATAATTCACCCCTCCACTTT.

Points on this clonotype: A junction end diverges from the germline sequence, so it may reflect a read error. V is TRBV15 and J is TRBJ2-3; 10 positions agree with TRBD1. Germline CDR1 is LNHNV and CDR2 is YYDKDF (reference sequence). There are 15 residues in the CDR3. This chain's CDR3 is CATSGGQGRTDTQYF. CDR3 DNA sequence: TGTGCCACCAGCGGGGGACAGGGGAGGACAGATACACAGTATTTT.